Listed here are 10 T cell receptor beta chains from one sample, sequenced in a study of early T cells in non-severe SARS-CoV-2 infection. TCRdb used MiXCR to reprocess the 5' RACE reads, holding one entry per CDR3 protein. The sample records more than 95,000 distinct CDR3 sequences, about 15% being singletons. Sequenced sample: whole blood. The source of these receptors is an adult who was a healthcare worker with PCR-confirmed SARS-CoV-2 infection or an uninfected control (not recorded which).

This CDR3 reads CASSYSMRGRNTEAFF. The CDR3 coding sequence is TGTGCCAGCAGTTACTCGATGCGGGGGCGTAACACTGAAGCTTTCTTT. The chain links TRBV6-5 to TRBJ1-1, with D tentatively TRBD1 (6 bases). Germline values: CDR1 MNHEY, CDR2 SVGAGI. This CDR3 comprises 16 residues. Trimming cost V 0 bases and J 2 bases, with 13 bases left between them.

The table lists this clonotype with a few counts. The chain employs TRBV7-9 and TRBJ2-1; tentatively, D is TRBD1 (5 bases). V lost 5 bases to trimming and J lost 0 bases, with 11 bases between them. From germline, CDR1 is SEHNR and CDR2 FQNEAQ (reference sequence). This CDR3 comprises 15 residues. In DNA, the CDR3 is TGTGCCAGCAGCCATCACAGGAGCTCCTACAATGAGCAGTTCTTC. It encodes CASSHHRSSYNEQFF.

A few counts support this clonotype. The rearrangement links TRBV12-5 to TRBJ1-5; no reliable D call. The CDR3 consists of 12 residues. CDR1 and CDR2 from the germline V gene are LGHNT and FRNRAP. V gave up 1 base and J gave up 3 bases, with 1 base separating them. CDR3 bases: TGTGCTAGTGGTTTGGCCAATCAGCCCCAGCATTTT. Translation gives CASGLANQPQHF.

This clonotype was found many times. The J gene is TRBJ1-3, the V gene TRBV20-1; D gene unclear. V lost 3 bases and J 7 bases, leaving 16 bases between the germline ends. CDR1 is DFQATT, CDR2 SNEGSKA, per germline (reference sequence). The CDR3 totals 14 residues. In DNA form, the CDR3 reads TGCAGTGCTAGGATACTGCCGCTTAGGAACACCATATATTTT. This encodes CSARILPLRNTIYF.

This clonotype was observed a few times. The chain couples TRBV11-2 to TRBJ1-1, with a weak D call TRBD1 (6 bases). V was cut by 4 bases and J by 0 bases, with 27 bases left in between. Germline CDR1 is SGHAT and CDR2 is FQNNGV. CDR3 length: 20 residues. The CDR3 is CASSSRTALRSHPMNTEAFF. The CDR3 region has the DNA TGTGCCAGCAGCTCACGGACAGCACTACGGAGCCACCCCATGAACACTGAAGCTTTCTTT.

This clonotype was observed a few times. This chain uses TRBV10-2 with TRBJ2-7; D is unclear. Trimming took 8 bases from V and 3 from J, leaving 8 bases between them. CDR3 length equals 11 residues. Looked up from germline, CDR1 is WSHSY and CDR2 is SAAADI. The CDR3 reads CASGTYYEQYF. As DNA, the CDR3 is TGCGCCAGCGGAACATACTACGAGCAGTACTTC.

This clonotype appeared a few times. The chain couples TRBV27 to TRBJ2-2, with TRBD2 as a possible D gene (5 bases). Germline-derived CDR1 and CDR2 are MNHEY and SMNVEV (reference sequence). Trimming removed 8 bases from V and 3 bases from J, with 7 bases in between. This CDR3 region has 12 residues. CDR3: CASGLYTGELFF. CDR3 in DNA: TGTGCCAGCGGACTCTACACCGGGGAGCTGTTTTTT.

The V gene is TRBV7-9, the J gene TRBJ2-3; D tentatively reads TRBD1 or TRBD2 (6 bases each). The CDR3 length is 13 residues. V was trimmed by 3 bases and J by 14 bases, leaving 18 bases between them. CDR1 is SEHNR and CDR2 is FQNEAQ in the germline V gene (reference sequence). Written as DNA, the CDR3 is TGTGCCAGCAGCTTGGGGGGCCAGGGTTGGTGGTATTTT. Protein sequence: CASSLGGQGWWYF.

This clonotype was picked up a small number of times. The chain employs TRBV6-6 and TRBJ2-3; D is perhaps TRBD1 (6 bases). CDR1 and CDR2 from the germline V gene are MNHNY and SVGAGI (reference sequence). The CDR3 spans 13 residues. Trimming took off 7 bases at V and 0 bases at J, with 8 bases between the two ends. CDR3 bases: TGTGCCAGCAAGGACAGTAGCACAGATACGCAGTATTTT. It is translated as CASKDSSTDTQYF.

This clonotype was found many times. The chain has TRBV4-3 and TRBJ2-7, with D perhaps TRBD1 or TRBD2 (5 bases each). The CDR3 sequence is 16 residues long. Looked up from germline, CDR1 is LGHNA and CDR2 is YSLEER. The V gene lost 0 bases and the J gene lost 6 bases, with 18 bases spanning the gap. The CDR3 bases are TGCGCCAGCAGCCAAGAATTCGGAGGTGGGACGGGCGAGCAGTACTTC. This gives the protein CASSQEFGGGTGEQYF.